These 9 T cell receptor beta chains were sequenced from one sample in a study of T cells in Graves' hyperthyroidism and ophthalmopathy. Authors of the study amplified TCR beta CDR3 regions from RNA transcripts. Researchers ran a first-round RT-PCR on the TCR CDR3 using the HTBI primer set. TCRdb recomputed calls from the multiplex PCR reads with MiXCR, one row per CDR3 protein. The table lists some 440,000 distinct CDR3 sequences, about a sixth of them singletons. Sequenced material: blood. All receptors come from a woman between 18 and 29 years old with Graves' hyperthyroidism.

This clonotype was detected many times. The chain couples TRBV7-9 to TRBJ2-5; D ambiguous. CDR1 is SEHNR and CDR2 is FQNEAQ in the germline V gene (reference sequence). The CDR3 covers 17 residues. V lost 3 bases to trimming and J lost 4 bases, with 21 bases between them. CDR3 in DNA: TGTGCCAGCAGCTTGGCTCGAGACGGACGCCCCGGAGAGACCCAGTACTTC. This gives the protein CASSLARDGRPGETQYF.

This clonotype has at least ten counts. This chain uses TRBV5-1 with TRBJ2-7; possible D gene TRBD1, 5 bases. Germline V gene data show CDR1 as SGHRS and CDR2 as YFSETQ. V was pared by 4 bases and J by 0 bases, with 23 bases between. The length of the CDR3 is 18 residues. The CDR3 loop reads CASSALRGEGPSSYEQYF. CDR3 DNA sequence: TGCGCCAGCAGCGCCCTAAGGGGCGAAGGACCTAGCTCCTACGAGCAGTACTTC.

A few counts support this clonotype. The chain employs TRBV5-1 and TRBJ2-7; either TRBD1 or TRBD2 may fit D (6 bases each). V lost 0 bases and J lost 5, with 18 bases in between. The germline V gene has CDR1 SGHRS and CDR2 YFSETQ. The CDR3 is made up of 16 amino acids. CDR3 DNA sequence: TGCGCCAGCAGCTTGGGGTGGAGGGGGACTTCCCACGAGCAGTACTTC. Protein product: CASSLGWRGTSHEQYF.

Ten or more counts support this clonotype. The chain joins TRBV6-2 or TRBV6-3 to TRBJ2-7; 7 nucleotides line up with TRBD2. V lost 5 bases and J lost 2; bases outside the gene matches: 6. CDR1 and CDR2 from the germline V gene are MNHEY and SVGEGT. This CDR3 is 14 amino acids long. CDR3 residues: CASSEGLPTYEQYF. DNA for the CDR3: TGTGCCAGCAGTGAGGGACTACCGACCTACGAGCAGTACTTC.

This clonotype was recorded many times. This rearrangement joins TRBV11-3 to TRBJ2-5; possible D gene TRBD2, 6 bases. The V gene's germline CDR1 is SGHNT and CDR2 YENEEA. Deletions cut 5 bases from V and 4 bases from J, with 17 bases between. The CDR3 runs 15 residues. In DNA, the CDR3 is TGTGCCAGCAGCCCCTCGCTCGGAGGGCGAGAGACCCAGTACTTC. It specifies CASSPSLGGRETQYF.

This sequence joins TRBV7-9 and TRBJ2-1; 11 bases align to TRBD2. CDR1 and CDR2 from the germline V gene are SEHNR and FQNEAQ (reference sequence). The CDR3 has 17 residues. The J segment lost 2 bases and the V segment lost 0 bases, leaving 3 bases of the junction unmatched. The CDR3 sequence: CASSLAGTSGAYNEQFF. CDR3 coding DNA: TGTGCCAGCAGCTTAGCCGGGACTAGCGGCGCCTACAATGAGCAGTTCTTC. Full variable domain (rest looked up from reference TRBV7-9 and TRBJ2-1): DTGVSQNPRHKITKRGQNVTFRCDPISEHNRLYWYRQTLGQGPEFLTYFQNEAQLEKSRLLSDRFSAERPKGSFSTLEIQRTEQGDSAMYLCASSLAGTSGAYNEQFFGPGTRLTVL.

A few counts support this clonotype. The chain is built from TRBV5-1 and TRBJ2-5; the match to TRBD1 covers 7 bases. With 4 bases clipped from V and 2 bases from J, the junction kept 11 bases outside the gene matches. The CDR3 is 16 residues long. CDR1 SGHRS and CDR2 YFSETQ come from the germline V gene. The CDR3 region has the DNA TGCGCCAGCAGCATAGAACTTGGACAGGTTCAAGAGACCCAGTACTTC. Translating it yields CASSIELGQVQETQYF.

This clonotype was picked up many times. This sequence joins TRBV7-3 and TRBJ2-1; 9 nucleotides agree with TRBD1. The CDR3 runs 15 residues. The germline gives CDR1 SGHTA, CDR2 FQGTGA. J gave up 6 bases and V 1 base, and 4 bases lay outside the gene matches. CDR3 sequence reads: CASSLSGGQGNEQFF. In DNA form, the CDR3 reads TGTGCCAGCAGCTTAAGTGGGGGACAGGGCAATGAGCAGTTCTTC.

This clonotype turned up a few times. One base away lies a much larger clone, so this may be a sequencing read error. This chain uses TRBV6-9 with TRBJ2-2, with 9 bases lining up with TRBD2. The CDR3 is 14 residues long. In germline, CDR1 is MNHGY, CDR2 SVAAGI. Trimming at V came to 7 bases and at J to 5 bases, leaving 5 bases not matched to a gene. The CDR3 here is CASKLAGDTGELFF. The CDR3, as DNA: TGTGCCAGCAAGTTAGCGGGAGATACCGGGGAGCTGTTTTTT.